A single sample is the source of the 4 T cell receptor beta chains below, sequenced in a study of OX40 agonist ivuxolimab in advanced cancers. Profiled with immunoSEQ multiplex PCR; TCRdb holds only in-frame clones, not every one. The sample includes over 95,000 clones, roughly 91% of them seen just once. The sequencing here drew on CD4+ or CD8+ T cells sorted from blood, taken in a trial of the OX40 agonist ivuxolimab. These TCRs come from an adult with an advanced solid tumor such as melanoma, head and neck, liver or kidney cancer.

This rearrangement joins TRBV29-1 to TRBJ2-5; tentatively, D is TRBD2 (6 bases). The CDR3 has 13 residues. V lost 6 bases to trimming and J lost 2 bases, with 13 bases between them. Germline V gives CDR1 SQVTM, CDR2 ANQGSEA. Here the CDR3 reads CSVNGGGQETQYF. CDR3 nucleotides: TGCAGCGTCAACGGGGGAGGTCAAGAGACCCAGTACTTC.

V usage is TRBV18 and J usage is TRBJ2-1, with TRBD2 identical over 10 bases. V dropped 0 bases and J dropped 6; count of bases not matched to a gene: 5. Germline V lookup: CDR1 KGHSH, CDR2 LQKENI. The CDR3 contains 16 residues. The CDR3: CASSPPGVAGGNEQFF. The CDR3 DNA reads as TGTGCCAGCTCACCACCGGGGGTAGCGGGAGGCAATGAGCAGTTCTTC.

CDR3 nucleotide sequence: TGTGCCAGCAGTAAGGGACTAGCGGTAACAGATACGCAGTATTTT. As protein: CASSKGLAVTDTQYF. The chain is built from TRBV27 and TRBJ2-3; TRBD2 matches 11 bases. Trimming took 5 bases from V and 3 from J; bases not matched to a gene: 4. CDR1 is MNHEY, CDR2 SMNVEV, per germline (reference sequence). CDR3 length equals 15 residues.

The chain employs TRBV7-2 and TRBJ2-7; D is unresolved. CDR3 length: 13 residues. Germline CDR1 SGHTA, CDR2 FQGNSA. Trimming left V 5 bases short and J 2 bases short, with 10 bases between. Here the CDR3 reads CASSTRATYEQYF. In DNA form, the CDR3 reads TGTGCCAGCAGCACACGGGCCACCTACGAGCAGTACTTC.